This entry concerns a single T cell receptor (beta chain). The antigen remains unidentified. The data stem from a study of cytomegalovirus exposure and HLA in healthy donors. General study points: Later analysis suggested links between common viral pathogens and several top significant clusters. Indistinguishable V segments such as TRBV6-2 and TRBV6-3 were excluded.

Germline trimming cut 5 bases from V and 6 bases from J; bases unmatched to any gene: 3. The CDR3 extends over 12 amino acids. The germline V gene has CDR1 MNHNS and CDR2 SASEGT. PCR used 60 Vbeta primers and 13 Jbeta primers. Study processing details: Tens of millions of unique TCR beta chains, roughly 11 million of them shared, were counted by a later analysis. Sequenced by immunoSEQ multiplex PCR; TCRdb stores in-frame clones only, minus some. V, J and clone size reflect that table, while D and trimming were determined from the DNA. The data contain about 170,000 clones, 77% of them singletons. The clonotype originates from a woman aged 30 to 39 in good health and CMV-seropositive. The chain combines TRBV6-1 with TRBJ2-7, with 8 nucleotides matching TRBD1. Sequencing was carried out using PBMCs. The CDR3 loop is CASSKDRAEQYF. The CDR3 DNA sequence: TGTGCCAGCAGTAAGGACAGGGCCGAGCAGTACTTC.